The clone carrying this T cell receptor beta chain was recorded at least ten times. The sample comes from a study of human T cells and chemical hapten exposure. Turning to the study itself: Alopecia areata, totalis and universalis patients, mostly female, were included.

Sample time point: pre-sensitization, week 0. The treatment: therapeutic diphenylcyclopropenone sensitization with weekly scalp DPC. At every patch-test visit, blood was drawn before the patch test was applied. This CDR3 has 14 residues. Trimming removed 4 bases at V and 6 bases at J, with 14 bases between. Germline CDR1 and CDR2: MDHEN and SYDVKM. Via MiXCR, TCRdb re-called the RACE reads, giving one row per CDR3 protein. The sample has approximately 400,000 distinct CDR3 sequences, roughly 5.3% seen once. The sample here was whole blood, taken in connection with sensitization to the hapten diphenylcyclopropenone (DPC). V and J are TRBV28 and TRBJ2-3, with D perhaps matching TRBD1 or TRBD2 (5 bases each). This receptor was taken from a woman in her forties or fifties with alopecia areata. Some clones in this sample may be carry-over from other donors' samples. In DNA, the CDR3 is TGTGCCAGCAGTTCGGGACCTCGCAGGGATACGCAGTATTTT. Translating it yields CASSSGPRRDTQYF.